This T cell receptor (beta chain) was profiled in a study of T cell repertoires in cytomegalovirus infection. Study context: Carrying CMV and the relevant HLA type showed in public TCR beta signatures.

The CDR3 covers 18 residues. Germline V CDR1 and CDR2: LNHDA, SQIVND (reference sequence). V shed 3 bases, J shed 1 base, and the junction held 10 bases outside the gene matches. Each CDR3 protein is one row after TCRdb ran MiXCR on the reads. Of about 180,000 distinct CDR3 sequences in the sample, 17% were seen once. The genes are TRBV19 and TRBJ2-1; 9 nucleotides match TRBD2. This sequence was found in a human donor in good health (CMV status not recorded). Some clones in this sample may be carry-over from other donors' samples. The sample consisted of CD8+ T cells from PBMCs. The DNA for the CDR3 is TGTGCCAGTAGTATTTTCGGGCGGGGGGGTTCTTCCTACAATGAGCAGTTCTTC. Its protein product is CASSIFGRGGSSYNEQFF.